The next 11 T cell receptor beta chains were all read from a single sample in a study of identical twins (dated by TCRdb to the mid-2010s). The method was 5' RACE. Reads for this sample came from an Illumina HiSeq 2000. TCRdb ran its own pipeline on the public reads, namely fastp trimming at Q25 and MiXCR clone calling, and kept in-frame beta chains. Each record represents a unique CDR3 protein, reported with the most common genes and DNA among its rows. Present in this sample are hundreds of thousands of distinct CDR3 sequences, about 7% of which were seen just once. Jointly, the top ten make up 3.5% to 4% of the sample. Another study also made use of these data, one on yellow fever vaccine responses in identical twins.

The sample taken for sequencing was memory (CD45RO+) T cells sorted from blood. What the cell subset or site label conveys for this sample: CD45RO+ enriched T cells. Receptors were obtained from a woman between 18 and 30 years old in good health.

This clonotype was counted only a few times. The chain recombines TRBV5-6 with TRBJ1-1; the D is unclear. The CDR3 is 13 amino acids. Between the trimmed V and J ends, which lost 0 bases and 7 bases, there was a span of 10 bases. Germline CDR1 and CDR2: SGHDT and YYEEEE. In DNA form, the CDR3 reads TGTGCCAGCAGCTTGGGGGGAACTGGTGAAGCTTTCTTT. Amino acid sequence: CASSLGGTGEAFF.

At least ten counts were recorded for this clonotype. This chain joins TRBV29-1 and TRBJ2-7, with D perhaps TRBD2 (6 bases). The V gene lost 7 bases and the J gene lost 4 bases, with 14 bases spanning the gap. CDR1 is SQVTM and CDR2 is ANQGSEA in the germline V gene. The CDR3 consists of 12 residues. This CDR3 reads CSASVGGYEQYF. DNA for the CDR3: TGCAGCGCATCGGTGGGGGGTTACGAGCAGTACTTC.

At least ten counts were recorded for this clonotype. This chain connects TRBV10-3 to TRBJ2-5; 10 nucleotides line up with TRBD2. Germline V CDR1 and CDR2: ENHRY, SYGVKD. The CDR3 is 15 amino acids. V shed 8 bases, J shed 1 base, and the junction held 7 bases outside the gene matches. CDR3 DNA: TGTGCCATCGGAACGAGCGGGGGGGCCCAAGAGACCCAGTACTTC. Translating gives CAIGTSGGAQETQYF.

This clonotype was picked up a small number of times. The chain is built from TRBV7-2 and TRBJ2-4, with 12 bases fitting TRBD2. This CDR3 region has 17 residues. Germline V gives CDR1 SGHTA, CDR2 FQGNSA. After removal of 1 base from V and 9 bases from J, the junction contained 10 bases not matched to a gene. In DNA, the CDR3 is TGTGCCAGCAGCTTAGGTGGGCTAGCGGGAGGGCAGGGCATTCAGTACTTC. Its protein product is CASSLGGLAGGQGIQYF.

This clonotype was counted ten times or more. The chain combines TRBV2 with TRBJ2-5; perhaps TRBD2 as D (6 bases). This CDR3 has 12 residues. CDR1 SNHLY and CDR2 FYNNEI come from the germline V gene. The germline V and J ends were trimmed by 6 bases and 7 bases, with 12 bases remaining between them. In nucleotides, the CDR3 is TGTGCCAGCAGGGACTATATTTGGACCCAGTACTTC. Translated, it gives CASRDYIWTQYF.

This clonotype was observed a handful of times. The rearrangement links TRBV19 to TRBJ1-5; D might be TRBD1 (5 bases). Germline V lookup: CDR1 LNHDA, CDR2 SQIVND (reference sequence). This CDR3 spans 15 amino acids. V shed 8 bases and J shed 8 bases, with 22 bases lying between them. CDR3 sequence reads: CASVYRAGMSEPQHF. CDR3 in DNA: TGTGCCAGTGTTTATCGGGCAGGGATGAGCGAGCCCCAGCATTTT.

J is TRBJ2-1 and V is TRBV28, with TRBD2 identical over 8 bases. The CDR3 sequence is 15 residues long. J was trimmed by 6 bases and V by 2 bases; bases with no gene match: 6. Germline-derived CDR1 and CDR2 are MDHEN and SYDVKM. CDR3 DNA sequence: TGTGCCAGCAGTTTACCCGGGAGGGCCTCCAATGAGCAGTTCTTC. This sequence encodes CASSLPGRASNEQFF.

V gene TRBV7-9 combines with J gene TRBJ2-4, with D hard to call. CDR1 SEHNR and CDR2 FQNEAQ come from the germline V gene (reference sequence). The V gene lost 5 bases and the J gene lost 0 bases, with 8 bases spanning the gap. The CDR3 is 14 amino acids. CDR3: CASSHPIAKNIQYF. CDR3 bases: TGTGCCAGCAGCCACCCTATAGCCAAAAACATTCAGTACTTC.

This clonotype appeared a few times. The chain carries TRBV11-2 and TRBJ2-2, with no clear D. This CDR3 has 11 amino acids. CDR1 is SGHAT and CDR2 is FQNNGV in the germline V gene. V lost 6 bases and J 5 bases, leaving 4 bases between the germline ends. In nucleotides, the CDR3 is TGTGCCAGCAGTACTACCGGGGAGCTGTTTTTT. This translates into CASSTTGELFF.

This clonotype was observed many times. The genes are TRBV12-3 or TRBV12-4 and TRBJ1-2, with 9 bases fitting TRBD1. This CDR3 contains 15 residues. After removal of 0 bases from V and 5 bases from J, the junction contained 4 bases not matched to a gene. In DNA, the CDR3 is TGTGCCAGCAGTTTAGCCGGACAGGGGATGTATGGCTACACCTTC. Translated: CASSLAGQGMYGYTF.

The chain's CDR3 is CASSGLSSRYNEQFF. CDR3 DNA sequence: TGTGCCAGCAGTGGTCTCTCCAGTAGGTACAATGAGCAGTTCTTC. The chain couples TRBV2 to TRBJ2-1; no reliable D call. Germline loops: CDR1 SNHLY, CDR2 FYNNEI. This CDR3 is 15 amino acids long. With 4 bases removed from V and 4 bases from J, the gap between germline ends came to 14 bases.